The 24 T cell receptor beta chains listed next were all sequenced from one sample in a study of T cells in Graves' hyperthyroidism and ophthalmopathy (dated by TCRdb to 2018 to 2020). The library was prepared using multiplex PCR. Sequencing was performed on an Illumina HiSeq 2000. TCR beta CDR3 regions were amplified from RNA transcripts. The TCR CDR3 was subjected to a first round of RT-PCR using the HTBI primer set and the Qiagen OneStep RT-PCR kit. The public reads were reanalyzed by TCRdb: fastp trimming at Q25, MiXCR alignment, in-frame beta chains only. Every distinct CDR3 protein forms one entry, paired with its most common genes and DNA. The sample table lists 550,000 to 600,000 distinct CDR3 sequences, 46% of them with a count of one. Together, the top ten hold over 15% of the sample. Sequenced: peripheral blood or thyroid tissue (not recorded which). These receptor sequences come from an adult woman with Graves' disease, either hyperthyroidism or ophthalmopathy (not recorded which).

This rearrangement joins TRBV10-2 to TRBJ2-7; 9 bases match TRBD2. The CDR3 spans 14 residues. Germline lookup yields CDR1 WSHSY and CDR2 SAAADI. As DNA, the CDR3 is TGCAGCGTTGAGTGCGGGACTAGCAACTACGAGCAGTACTTC. It translates to CSVECGTSNYEQYF.

This clonotype has just a few counts. V is TRBV29-1 and J is TRBJ1-1; TRBD1 might be the D (5 bases). Trimming pared 7 bases from V and 1 base from J, leaving 13 bases between. The CDR3 sequence is 13 residues long. Germline V gene sequence: CDR1 SQVTM, CDR2 ANQGSEA. CDR3 sequence reads: CSGGVNGNTEAFF. In DNA form, the CDR3 reads TGCAGCGGGGGGGTGAACGGGAACACTGAAGCTTTCTTT.

This clonotype turned up a few times. The J gene is TRBJ1-2, the V gene TRBV29-1; possible D gene TRBD1, 6 bases. Germline V gene lookup returns CDR1 SQVTM and CDR2 ANQGSEA. The V end lost 5 bases, the J end lost 3 bases, and 10 bases lay between the germline ends. This CDR3 spans 12 amino acids. CDR3 loop: CSVNTGYYGYTF. DNA of the CDR3: TGCAGCGTTAACACAGGGTACTATGGCTACACCTTC.

The rearrangement links TRBV10-2 to TRBJ2-2, with no clear D. Germline V lookup: CDR1 WSHSY, CDR2 SAAADI. Trimming pared 2 bases from V and 2 bases from J, leaving 6 bases between. There are 14 residues in the CDR3. The chain's CDR3 is CASSEIRNTGELFF. The CDR3 region has the DNA TGCGCCAGCAGTGAGATCCGCAACACCGGGGAGCTGTTTTTT.

Only a few counts were recorded for this clonotype. The chain carries TRBV2 and TRBJ2-5; D is tentatively TRBD1 or TRBD2 (5 bases each). Germline CDR1 is SNHLY and CDR2 is FYNNEI. The CDR3 spans 14 residues. V lost 8 bases and J lost 7, with 20 bases in between. The CDR3: CASRPGRLRSTQYF. For the CDR3, the DNA is TGTGCCAGCCGACCGGGACGCTTAAGATCGACCCAGTACTTC.

This clonotype was picked up one time. The rearrangement uses TRBV5-1 and TRBJ1-1, with a possible D match to TRBD1 (5 bases). The length of the CDR3 is 17 residues. V lost 4 bases to trimming and J lost 1 base, with 20 bases between them. The germline gives CDR1 SGHRS, CDR2 YFSETQ. CDR3 sequence reads: CASSAAGRGEPNTEAFF. The CDR3 DNA sequence: TGCGCCAGCAGCGCCGCGGGTCGGGGGGAGCCGAACACTGAAGCTTTCTTT.

This clonotype has a count of ten or more. This chain uses TRBV29-1 with TRBJ2-5, with D possibly matching TRBD1 (6 bases). Germline CDR1 and CDR2: SQVTM and ANQGSEA. V was shortened by 3 bases and J by 3 bases, with 14 bases between the two germline ends. This CDR3 spans 14 amino acids. The CDR3 bases are TGCAGCGTTGAGAGCTTAGCAGGGGAAGAGACCCAGTACTTC. This sequence encodes CSVESLAGEETQYF.

A remark on this clonotype: The germline gene is not matched at one end of the junction; a read error may be the cause. The V gene is TRBV5-1, the J gene TRBJ2-5; either TRBD1 or TRBD2 may fit D (8 bases each). CDR1 and CDR2 from the germline V gene are SGHRS and YFSETQ. There are 15 residues in the CDR3. As DNA, the CDR3 is TGCGCGAGCAGGGGGCCAGCGGGAGTCGCGGAGACCCAGTACTTC. Amino acids: CASRGPAGVAETQYF.

The chain recombines TRBV7-9 with TRBJ2-7, with TRBD2 matching over 7 bases. V shed 4 bases, J shed 7 bases, and the junction held 16 bases outside the gene matches. Looked up from germline, CDR1 is SEHNR and CDR2 is FQNEAQ (reference sequence). The CDR3 is 16 amino acids. The CDR3 sequence is CASSSLVREIAGEQYF. In DNA, the CDR3 is TGTGCCAGCAGCTCCCTTGTGCGGGAGATCGCCGGGGAGCAGTACTTC.

At least ten counts were recorded for this clonotype. V usage is TRBV4-2 and J usage is TRBJ2-5, with a possible D match to TRBD2 (6 bases). Trimming took 0 bases from V and 5 from J, leaving 16 bases between them. Germline V gene sequence: CDR1 LGHNA, CDR2 YNFKEQ. This CDR3 is built from 16 residues. CDR3 sequence (DNA): TGTGCCAGCAGCCAAGATTTCGGGAGTAAAGCCGAGACCCAGTACTTC. It codes for CASSQDFGSKAETQYF.

The sample holds many counts of this clonotype. An end of the junction does not agree with germline; a read error may underlie this. V and J are TRBV11-1 and TRBJ2-2; D remains unclear. The CDR3 spans 15 residues. CDR1 and CDR2 (germline): SGHAT, FQDESV (reference sequence). CDR3 sequence: CASSLSGRLTEELFF. The DNA for the CDR3 is TGTGCCAGCAGCTTAAGTGGCAGGTTGACCGAGGAGCTGTTTTTT.

The chain links TRBV7-9 to TRBJ2-3; TRBD2 matches 13 bases. The V segment lost 5 bases and the J segment 1 base; nucleotides outside the gene matches: 3. Germline lookup yields CDR1 SEHNR and CDR2 FQNEAQ (reference sequence). This CDR3 region has 16 residues. The CDR3 region is CASSEGLAGRTDTQYF. The CDR3 nucleotides read TGTGCCAGCAGCGAGGGACTAGCGGGACGCACAGATACGCAGTATTTT.

Of note for this clonotype: In this CDR3 the conserved last residue, phenylalanine or tryptophan, is missing, so a read error is likely. The chain is built from TRBV29-1 and TRBJ2-7, with 9 bases aligning to TRBD2. The CDR3 has 14 residues. Germline lookup yields CDR1 SQVTM and CDR2 ANQGSEA. Trimming cost V 8 bases and J 0 bases; bases outside gene matches: 8. The CDR3 DNA reads as TGCAGCCCCGGCCGACTAGCGGACTCCTACGAGCAGTACCTC. Protein sequence: CSPGRLADSYEQYL.

The sample holds one count of this clonotype. This may be a read error: a much more frequent sequence differs by one nucleotide. This chain connects TRBV20-1 to TRBJ1-1, with TRBD1 as a possible D gene (5 bases). The CDR3 is 14 residues long. Between the trimmed V and J ends, which lost 7 bases and 4 bases, there was a span of 19 bases. The V gene's germline CDR1 is DFQATT and CDR2 SNEGSKA (reference sequence). CDR3 nucleotide sequence: TGCAGTGTCCCCTCAGGGTTTTTTGGCACTGAAGCTTTCTTT. Encoded protein: CSVPSGFFGTEAFF.

This chain connects TRBV10-2 to TRBJ2-7, with TRBD2 as a possible D gene (5 bases). Trimming took 6 bases from V and 2 from J, leaving 11 bases between them. The CDR3 is 13 amino acids. Germline V CDR1 and CDR2: WSHSY, SAAADI. This CDR3 is CASRVRAAYEQYF. The CDR3 nucleotides read TGCGCCAGCAGGGTGCGGGCCGCCTACGAGCAGTACTTC.

The sample holds a few counts of this clonotype. This chain uses TRBV5-1 with TRBJ2-2; D is undetermined. V was cut by 3 bases and J by 8 bases, with 8 bases left in between. This CDR3 is 12 amino acids long. Germline V gene sequence: CDR1 SGHRS, CDR2 YFSETQ. The CDR3 sequence: CASSWIIGELFF. The DNA for the CDR3 is TGCGCCAGCAGCTGGATCATTGGGGAGCTGTTTTTT.

The chain has TRBV10-3 and TRBJ2-2; maybe TRBD1 (6 bases). CDR1 is ENHRY, CDR2 SYGVKD, per germline. With 4 bases removed from V and 1 base from J, the gap between germline ends came to 10 bases. This CDR3 contains 15 residues. Here the CDR3 DNA reads TGTGCCATCAGTGGGGGGCAGGGGAACACCGGGGAGCTGTTTTTT. It is translated as CAISGGQGNTGELFF.

This sequence joins TRBV5-4 and TRBJ1-3, with TRBD1 matching 11 bases. In germline, CDR1 is SGHNT, CDR2 YYREEE (reference sequence). V was pared by 3 bases and J by 1 base, with 9 bases of the junction left unmatched. The CDR3 length is 18 residues. The CDR3 sequence: CASSSGQGASLSGNTIYF. The CDR3 DNA follows: TGTGCCAGCAGCTCCGGACAGGGGGCTTCGTTGTCTGGAAACACCATATATTTT.

V and J are TRBV27 and TRBJ1-4; 12 bases agree with TRBD1. J was trimmed by 7 bases and V by 6 bases; bases with no gene match: 6. Germline loops: CDR1 MNHEY, CDR2 SMNVEV (reference sequence). The CDR3 length is 15 residues. The CDR3 DNA sequence: TGTGCCAGCAGCCGAGGGACAGGGGGCTTTGAAAAACTGTTTTTT. Translation: CASSRGTGGFEKLFF.

The chain is built from TRBV15 and TRBJ2-5, with TRBD2 matching 9 bases. This CDR3 spans 15 amino acids. With 3 bases clipped from V and 1 base from J, the junction kept 3 bases outside the gene matches. CDR1 and CDR2 from the germline V gene are LNHNV and YYDKDF (reference sequence). CDR3 sequence reads: CATSSPSGTQETQYF. The CDR3 region has the DNA TGTGCCACCAGCAGCCCTAGCGGGACCCAAGAGACCCAGTACTTC.

This chain joins TRBV29-1 and TRBJ2-5; D perhaps matches TRBD2 (5 bases). Looked up from germline, CDR1 is SQVTM and CDR2 is ANQGSEA. Trimming removed 2 bases from V and 9 bases from J, with 7 bases in between. The CDR3 covers 10 residues. Here the CDR3 DNA reads TGCAGCGTTGAAACTAGGGCCCAGTACTTC. This gives the protein CSVETRAQYF.

The V gene is TRBV7-9, the J gene TRBJ1-1; D is ambiguous. CDR3 length equals 12 residues. The V and J ends lost 3 bases and 7 bases respectively, with 9 bases between them. Germline-derived CDR1 and CDR2 are SEHNR and FQNEAQ (reference sequence). CDR3 residues: CASSFSALEAFF. CDR3 coding DNA: TGTGCCAGCAGCTTTAGTGCCCTTGAAGCTTTCTTT.

This clonotype was seen only a few times. The genes are TRBV29-1 and TRBJ1-2; TRBD1 might be the D (5 bases). The length of the CDR3 is 11 residues. The germline gives CDR1 SQVTM, CDR2 ANQGSEA. The V end lost 7 bases, the J end lost 6 bases, and 12 bases lay between the germline ends. CDR3 region: CSAGGRDGYTF. Here the CDR3 DNA reads TGCAGCGCTGGGGGGAGGGATGGCTACACCTTC.

The chain combines TRBV7-3 with TRBJ2-5, with a possible D match to TRBD2 (5 bases). Trimming removed 2 bases from V and 9 bases from J, with 16 bases in between. Germline-derived CDR1 and CDR2 are SGHTA and FQGTGA. The CDR3 extends over 14 amino acids. The CDR3 nucleotides read TGTGCCAGCAGCTTACTCGGGATCAATCAGCCCCAGTACTTC. This gives the protein CASSLLGINQPQYF.